These 18 T cell receptor beta chains share one sample of origin, sequenced in a study of T cells after yellow fever vaccination. TCRdb re-called the 5' RACE reads through MiXCR, storing one row per CDR3 protein. The table includes 180,000 or so distinct CDR3 sequences, around 10% detected once. Sequencing used CD8+ T cells sorted from PBMCs, obtained 15 days after the yellow fever booster vaccination. These receptors were obtained from a man aged 18 to 35 who received the YFV17D yellow fever vaccine.

In this sample, this clonotype turned up many times. The chain uses TRBV4-3 and TRBJ2-2; perhaps TRBD1 as D (6 bases). The CDR3 length is 15 residues. CDR1 is LGHNA and CDR2 is YSLEER in the germline V gene. V gave up 2 bases and J gave up 5 bases, with 12 bases separating them. CDR3 amino acids: CASSQYRVGTGELFF. The CDR3 nucleotides read TGCGCCAGCAGCCAATACAGGGTTGGGACCGGGGAGCTGTTTTTT.

The chain links TRBV20-1 to TRBJ1-1; D may be TRBD1 (5 bases). From germline, CDR1 is DFQATT and CDR2 SNEGSKA (reference sequence). This CDR3 contains 15 residues. Trimming took off 0 bases at V and 6 bases at J, with 17 bases between the two ends. CDR3 DNA sequence: TGCAGTGCTAGAGATGGGGGGTCGTCGGGCCCTGAAGCTTTCTTT. It translates to CSARDGGSSGPEAFF.

This clonotype appeared many times. Written as DNA, the CDR3 is TGCGCCAGCAGCTTAAAACAGGGGGGTAATGAGCAGTTCTTC. Its protein is CASSLKQGGNEQFF. This rearrangement joins TRBV5-1 to TRBJ2-1, with 8 bases matching TRBD1. The ends lost 2 bases at V and 7 bases at J; junction bases unmatched: 5. Germline lookup yields CDR1 SGHRS and CDR2 YFSETQ. The CDR3 runs 14 residues.

CDR3 residues: CASSLAAGGKFF. The CDR3, as DNA: TGTGCCAGCAGCTTAGCTGCGGGGGGGAAGTTCTTC. The rearrangement links TRBV7-9 to TRBJ2-1; 9 nucleotides line up with TRBD2. This CDR3 has 12 amino acids. Germline V CDR1 and CDR2: SEHNR, FQNEAQ (reference sequence). Germline trimming cut 0 bases from V and 14 bases from J; bases unmatched to any gene: 2.

This clonotype was seen only a few times. The chain combines TRBV6-6 with TRBJ2-7; D is undetermined. Between the trimmed V and J ends, which lost 11 bases and 7 bases, there was a span of 24 bases. Germline V gives CDR1 MNHNY, CDR2 SVGAGI (reference sequence). This CDR3 has 14 residues. This CDR3 is CAGGRDHSIREQYV. The CDR3 DNA reads as TGTGCCGGCGGCCGTGACCACTCTATTCGAGAGCAGTACGTC.

This clonotype has more than one count but fewer than ten. V and J are TRBV9 and TRBJ2-3; D perhaps matches TRBD2 (5 bases). Trimming took off 3 bases at V and 6 bases at J, with 14 bases between the two ends. The length of the CDR3 is 14 residues. The V gene's germline CDR1 is SGDLS and CDR2 YYNGEE. The CDR3 is CASSAAFTGDTQYF. The CDR3 DNA follows: TGTGCCAGCAGCGCCGCGTTTACGGGGGATACGCAGTATTTT.

Ten or more counts support this clonotype. The V gene is TRBV7-8, the J gene TRBJ2-7; D gene uncertain. V dropped 5 bases and J dropped 4 bases, with 18 bases sitting between them. Germline V gene data show CDR1 as SGHVS and CDR2 as FQNEAQ. This CDR3 is 15 amino acids long. The CDR3 sequence: CASSHGPGPGYEQYF. CDR3 coding DNA: TGTGCCAGCAGCCACGGACCGGGCCCTGGTTACGAGCAGTACTTC.

This clonotype has only a few counts. The CDR3 spells CASSLWGGTQETQYF. The CDR3 DNA reads as TGCGCCAGCAGCCTATGGGGGGGGACCCAAGAGACCCAGTACTTC. The gene calls are TRBV5-1 and TRBJ2-5, with 7 bases lining up with TRBD2. V was clipped by 4 bases and J by 1 base; unmatched bases: 7. The length of the CDR3 is 15 residues. Germline V gene lookup returns CDR1 SGHRS and CDR2 YFSETQ.

V gene TRBV12-5 combines with J gene TRBJ2-3; D remains ambiguous. Trimming removed 0 bases from V and 10 bases from J, with 5 bases in between. Germline CDR1 and CDR2: LGHNT and FRNRAP. The CDR3 consists of 11 residues. CDR3 loop: CASGLVVAQYF. CDR3 in DNA: TGTGCTAGTGGTTTGGTAGTCGCGCAGTATTTT. The full variable domain, in which reference TRBV12-5 and TRBJ2-3 provide the parts outside the CDR3, is DARVTQTPRHKVTEMGQEVTMRCQPILGHNTVFWYRQTMMQGLELLAYFRNRAPLDDSGMPKDRFSAEMPDATLATLKIQPSEPRDSAVYFCASGLVVAQYFGPGTRLTVL.

The table lists this clonotype with a few counts. The chain employs TRBV12-3 or TRBV12-4 and TRBJ2-3, with 12 nucleotides matching TRBD2. V dropped 5 bases and J dropped 6; count of bases not matched to a gene: 6. The CDR3 has 15 residues. CDR3 in amino acids: CASSLLAGGADTQYF. The CDR3 bases are TGTGCCAGCAGTCTTCTAGCGGGGGGGGCGGATACGCAGTATTTT.

This clonotype has only a few counts. The chain couples TRBV12-3 or TRBV12-4 to TRBJ2-5; 8 nucleotides align to TRBD2. V lost 2 bases to trimming and J lost 9 bases; unmatched junction nucleotides: 5. The CDR3 runs 13 residues. The CDR3: CASSLSSGGAQYF. Written as DNA, the CDR3 is TGTGCCAGCAGTTTAAGCTCGGGGGGGGCCCAGTACTTC.

The gene calls are TRBV10-3 and TRBJ2-1, with 7 positions matching TRBD2. Looked up from germline, CDR1 is ENHRY and CDR2 is SYGVKD. V was clipped by 3 bases and J by 5 bases; unmatched bases: 7. This CDR3 spans 15 amino acids. In DNA form, the CDR3 reads TGTGCCATCAGTGATTTGGGGAGGGACGACAATGAGCAGTTCTTC. Protein: CAISDLGRDDNEQFF.

This clonotype has more than one count but fewer than ten. The rearrangement links TRBV29-1 to TRBJ1-1; TRBD1 is a possible D gene (6 bases). Germline V gene lookup returns CDR1 SQVTM and CDR2 ANQGSEA. Trimming took off 4 bases at V and 5 bases at J, with 14 bases between the two ends. The CDR3 covers 13 residues. The CDR3 coding sequence is TGCAGCGTTGCGGGAGGGAGGGGGACTGAAGCTTTCTTT. Protein: CSVAGGRGTEAFF.

This clonotype was detected a few times. CDR3 amino acids: CASSLEPGPYVNSPLHF. CDR3 bases: TGTGCCAGCAGCTTAGAGCCAGGGCCATATGTAAATTCACCCCTCCACTTT. The chain carries TRBV7-6 and TRBJ1-6, with TRBD1 as a possible D gene (5 bases). From germline, CDR1 is SGHVS and CDR2 FNYEAQ. Trimming cost V 1 base and J 7 bases, with 17 bases left between them. The CDR3 sequence is 17 residues long.

The chain employs TRBV7-2 and TRBJ2-5; unclear D gene. CDR3 length: 16 residues. V was clipped by 4 bases and J by 5 bases, with 20 bases between them. CDR1 and CDR2 from the germline V gene are SGHTA and FQGNSA. CDR3 nucleotides: TGTGCCAGCAGCTCCCAATTGGTCCATAAAAGGGAGACCCAGTACTTC. It yields the protein CASSSQLVHKRETQYF.

This clonotype is large in the sample. The rearrangement links TRBV6-4 to TRBJ2-6, with 8 nucleotides matching TRBD1. This CDR3 contains 16 residues. Germline CDR1 and CDR2: MRHNA and SNTAGT. V trimming: 0 bases; J trimming: 2 bases; junction bases outside the gene matches: 0. This chain's CDR3 is CASSDSTGAGANVLTF. The CDR3 DNA is TGTGCCAGCAGTGACTCGACAGGGGCTGGGGCCAACGTCCTGACTTTC.

This clonotype was picked up a small number of times. The CDR3 spells CASSFRLAGYNEQFF. The CDR3 DNA reads TGCGCCAGCAGCTTCCGACTAGCGGGGTACAATGAGCAGTTCTTC. The V call is TRBV5-1, the J call TRBJ2-1; 11 bases agree with TRBD2. Germline V gene lookup returns CDR1 SGHRS and CDR2 YFSETQ. This CDR3 region has 15 residues. After removal of 2 bases from V and 4 bases from J, the junction contained 2 bases not matched to a gene.

Written as DNA, the CDR3 is TGCGCCAGCAGCTTAACCGGGACTAGCGGGTTCACAGATACGCAGTATTTT. Translation gives CASSLTGTSGFTDTQYF. This chain links TRBV5-1 with TRBJ2-3; 12 nucleotides agree with TRBD2. Germline CDR1 and CDR2: SGHRS and YFSETQ. V shed 2 bases and J 2 bases; nucleotides not matched to a gene: 6. CDR3 length: 17 amino acids.